One T cell receptor beta chain is described in this entry. The data stem from a study of blood T cell repertoires in COVID-19. The CDR3 totals 15 residues. Trimming stripped 4 bases from V and 8 bases from J, with 18 bases between. Germline V lookup: CDR1 SGHDT, CDR2 YYEEEE. Produced via immunoSEQ multiplex PCR; TCRdb's table is partial and in-frame only. The table lists under 300,000 clones, approximately 90% of them singletons, with 8.8% in the top ten. Residents of 24 US areas, aged roughly 18 to 89 years, made up the participants. The chain links TRBV5-6 to TRBJ1-4; D unresolved. Sample: PBMCs or T cells enriched from blood (not recorded which). The sequence came from a man between 35 and 55 years old who had recovered from COVID-19. CDR3 coding DNA: TGTGCCAGCAGCCTTCGCCGGGTGCCGTACGAAAAACTGTTTTTT. Protein product: CASSLRRVPYEKLFF.